This T cell receptor (beta chain) appears in the sequencing data of a study of blood T cells in healthy people across ages. Study-wide results and caveats: Per-million-T-cell TCR beta diversity fell roughly linearly with age. Whereas aged donors had fewer naive CD4+ cells, long-lived donors had more of them and higher diversity.

Many counts were recorded for this clonotype. Antigen: not known. With a J-beta primer mix and a sample-barcoded 5' primer, a second PCR ran about 7 to 12 cycles. Each TCR beta cDNA got a 12-nucleotide random molecular identifier. Every sample gave at least 2.5 million paired-end reads containing CDR3. Each CDR3 protein is one row after TCRdb ran MiXCR on the 5' RACE reads. This sample has around 1,900,000 distinct CDR3 sequences; roughly 43% occur once, and the top ten carry 23%. Sequenced: blood. This TCR came from a human donor in good health.

The CDR3 DNA sequence: TGTGCCACCAGCGTGGCTGTAAGGCGGCGGAGCTCCTACGAGCAGTACTTC. Its protein product is CATSVAVRRRSSYEQYF. The V call is TRBV15, the J call TRBJ2-7; no clear D gene. The CDR3 is 17 residues long. Germline values: CDR1 LNHNV, CDR2 YYDKDF (reference sequence). V was pared by 5 bases and J by 0 bases, with 20 bases between. The whole variable domain, remainder taken from reference TRBV15 and TRBJ2-7, is DAMVIQNPRYQVTQFGKPVTLSCSQTLNHNVMYWYQQKSSQAPKLLFHYYDKDFNNEADTPDNFQSRRPNTSFCFLDIRSPGLGDTAMYLCATSVAVRRRSSYEQYFGPGTRLTVT.